Listed here are 11 T cell receptor beta chains from one sample, sequenced in a study of Ad26.COV2.S vaccination and SARS-CoV-2 variants. The protocol was immunoSEQ multiplex PCR, while the TCRdb copy is restricted to in-frame clones and leaves out a portion. The sample has 400,000 to 450,000 clones, about 92% seen once. Regarding treatment: about 20 received Ad26.COV2.S at low or high dose, single or two shots; a few received placebo; per-sample allocation not given. Sampling was done on day 63 after the first vaccine or placebo injection. The sequenced sample was peripheral blood, obtained in a trial of Ad26.COV2.S vaccine versus placebo. The receptors were sampled from a person between 18 and 60 years old who received the Ad26.COV2.S COVID-19 vaccine or a placebo.

This chain links TRBV2 with TRBJ2-7; TRBD2 might be the D (6 bases). Between the trimmed V and J ends, which lost 4 bases and 2 bases, there was a span of 12 bases. This CDR3 has 14 residues. CDR1 SNHLY and CDR2 FYNNEI come from the germline V gene. CDR3 amino acids: CASSGGKRAYEQYF. The CDR3 DNA follows: TGTGCCAGCAGTGGAGGAAAGCGGGCCTACGAGCAGTACTTC.

The V call is TRBV10-3, the J call TRBJ1-3; tentatively, D is TRBD1 (5 bases). The ends were cut back, 0 bases at V and 1 base at J, with 7 bases in the middle. CDR1 and CDR2 (germline): ENHRY, SYGVKD. This CDR3 comprises 15 residues. CDR3 nucleotides: TGTGCCATCAGTGAGTCTGACAGTTCTGGAAACACCATATATTTT. The encoded protein is CAISESDSSGNTIYF.

The CDR3 sequence is CASSLVRGETSNSPLHF. In DNA form, the CDR3 reads TGTGCCAGCAGCTTAGTGAGGGGGGAAACTTCTAATTCACCCCTCCACTTT. V usage is TRBV13 and J usage is TRBJ1-6; possible D gene TRBD1, 6 bases. V lost 1 base and J 6 bases, leaving 16 bases between the germline ends. CDR1 is PRHDT and CDR2 is FYEKMQ in the germline V gene (reference sequence). There are 17 residues in the CDR3.

This chain uses TRBV7-2 with TRBJ2-1; D is perhaps TRBD1 (6 bases). V dropped 1 base and J dropped 10 bases, with 8 bases sitting between them. The CDR3 covers 12 residues. CDR1 SGHTA and CDR2 FQGNSA come from the germline V gene. This CDR3 reads CASSLVRGEQFF. CDR3 DNA: TGTGCCAGCAGCTTAGTGAGGGGGGAGCAGTTCTTC.

The chain carries TRBV5-6 and TRBJ2-7, with 8 bases identical to TRBD2. Germline-derived CDR1 and CDR2 are SGHDT and YYEEEE. The CDR3 is 16 residues long. The J segment lost 6 bases and the V segment lost 4 bases, leaving 15 bases of the junction unmatched. The CDR3 nucleotides read TGTGCCAGCAGCCCCTCAACAGGGCACGGGGGGGGCGAGCAGTACTTC. Its protein product is CASSPSTGHGGGEQYF.

This clone has only one observation. The gene calls are TRBV7-2 and TRBJ2-1; 8 positions agree with TRBD2. V lost 6 bases to trimming and J lost 2 bases; unmatched junction nucleotides: 6. The V gene's germline CDR1 is SGHTA and CDR2 FQGNSA. The CDR3 covers 15 residues. The CDR3 DNA follows: TGTGCCAGCAGTTTTAGCGGGAATCCCTACAATGAGCAGTTCTTC. Its translation is CASSFSGNPYNEQFF.

The chain uses TRBV10-1 and TRBJ2-1; weak D call: TRBD2 (5 bases). CDR1 is WNHNN and CDR2 is SYGVQD in the germline V gene (reference sequence). This CDR3 comprises 17 residues. V was trimmed by 0 bases and J by 1 base, leaving 13 bases between them. The CDR3: CASSESHVARSYNEQFF. CDR3 DNA sequence: TGCGCCAGCAGTGAGTCTCACGTAGCGAGGTCCTACAATGAGCAGTTCTTC.

This clone was seen a single time. V and J are TRBV5-4 and TRBJ2-7; 7 nucleotides line up with TRBD1. This CDR3 spans 15 amino acids. V lost 4 bases, J lost 2 bases, and 9 bases stayed unmatched. Germline V gene sequence: CDR1 SGHNT, CDR2 YYREEE (reference sequence). The CDR3, as DNA: TGTGCCAGCAGCCCGGAACGGGACAGCGCCTACGAGCAGTACTTC. Protein sequence: CASSPERDSAYEQYF.

This chain links TRBV19 with TRBJ1-6; 10 bases are shared with TRBD1. This CDR3 has 15 amino acids. CDR1 is LNHDA and CDR2 is SQIVND in the germline V gene (reference sequence). Unmatched junction bases numbered 5, after V lost 5 bases and J lost 7 bases. The CDR3 region has the DNA TGTGCCAGTAGTTCTCGGACAGGGGGAAATTCACCCCTCCACTTT. It is translated as CASSSRTGGNSPLHF.

The gene calls are TRBV4-1 and TRBJ2-3; D gene ambiguous. CDR3 size: 13 residues. CDR1 is MGHRA and CDR2 is YSYEKL in the germline V gene. V lost 1 base and J lost 6, with 8 bases in between. CDR3 sequence (DNA): TGCGCCAGCAGCCAAGGGTCCTCGGATACGCAGTATTTT. This codes for CASSQGSSDTQYF.

The rearrangement links TRBV5-6 to TRBJ1-5, with 8 positions matching TRBD1. This CDR3 is built from 16 residues. CDR1 and CDR2 (germline): SGHDT, YYEEEE. The junction had 9 bases not matched to a gene; V was cut back by 1 base and J by 6 bases. The CDR3 reads CASSLLAGQGTQPQHF. The DNA for the CDR3 is TGTGCCAGCAGCTTGCTAGCTGGACAGGGAACTCAGCCCCAGCATTTT. The entire variable domain, with the rest obtained from reference TRBV5-6 and TRBJ1-5, is as follows: DAGVTQSPTHLIKTRGQQVTLRCSPKSGHDTVSWYQQALGQGPQFIFQYYEEEERQRGNFPDRFSGHQFPNYSSELNVNALLLGDSALYLCASSLLAGQGTQPQHFGDGTRLSIL.